Included here is one TCR beta chain sequence, with context. Its antigen is unidentified. One end of the junction varies from germline; a read error may be responsible. Other DNA sequences within the sample encode an identical CDR3. The source of the sample is a study of cytomegalovirus exposure and HLA in healthy donors. Germline-derived CDR1 and CDR2 are SGHRS and YFSETQ. CDR3 length: 15 amino acids. Study outcomes and limitations: The majority of TCR sequences were rare, yet some public TCRs appeared in many donors. It was 150 to 200 TCR beta chains that were listed as cytomegalovirus-associated. Common viral pathogens (according to a later analysis) appeared linked to several of the most significant clusters.

The primer mix had 60 Vbeta and 13 Jbeta primers. Some clones are missing from TCRdb's copy, which holds only in-frame ones; the method was immunoSEQ multiplex PCR. The table for this sample gives 50,000 to 80,000 clones. The source is a woman aged 18-30 years in good health and CMV-seronegative. The sequenced material came from PBMCs. The gene calls are TRBV5-1 and TRBJ2-7, with 10 bases identical to TRBD1. The CDR3, as DNA: TGCGCTAGCAGCTTCCCGGGACAGGGGAAGTACGAGCAGTACTTC. Amino acids: CASSFPGQGKYEQYF.